The source of this T cell receptor (beta chain) is a study of blood T cell repertoires in COVID-19. Germline loops: CDR1 SGDLS, CDR2 YYNGEE. V was clipped by 4 bases and J by 4 bases, with 12 bases between them. This CDR3 region has 14 residues. Repertoires were generated with immunoSEQ multiplex PCR, while TCRdb's copy carries only in-frame clones and drops some. The sample consists of some 80,000 clones, 70% to 90% of them appearing once. This TCR derives from a man older than 75 with active or convalescent COVID-19. The specimen was peripheral blood. The J gene is TRBJ2-1, the V gene TRBV9; unclear D gene. In nucleotides, the CDR3 is TGTGCCAGCAGCCAAACTACCTTTTACAATGAGCAGTTCTTC. Translation gives CASSQTTFYNEQFF.